A selection of T cell receptor beta chains follows, all from one sample in a study of blood T cell repertoires in COVID-19. TCRdb keeps only in-frame clones here, not all; method: immunoSEQ multiplex PCR. The table records roughly 520,000 clones, 88% of them present only once. Sequenced: PBMCs or T cells enriched from blood (not recorded which). The source of these receptors is a woman aged 40 to 50 who had recovered from COVID-19. Both conserved end residues are part of each CDR3. The D gene is left open where the match is weak. Clone size is given for some rows only: seen once, a few or many times, or a class if the clone is expanded.

D gene: TRBD2
J gene: TRBJ2-7
CDR3 length: 14
V gene: TRBV10-3
clone size: NA
CDR3 DNA: TGTGCCATCAGTGCGGCGGGAGGGAATCACGAGCAGTACTTC
CDR3 protein: CAISAAGGNHEQYF

D gene: NA
J gene: TRBJ1-4
CDR3 length: 16
V gene: TRBV19
clone size: once
CDR3 DNA: TGTGCCAGTAGTTTTCGAGGGTTGGCTACTAATGAAAAACTGTTTTTT
CDR3 protein: CASSFRGLATNEKLFF

D gene: NA
J gene: TRBJ2-4
CDR3 length: 12
V gene: TRBV2
clone size: NA
CDR3 DNA: TGTGCCAGCAGCGCGCCCCAGATCGCGGAGTACTTC
CDR3 protein: CASSAPQIAEYF

D gene: NA
J gene: TRBJ2-7
CDR3 length: 14
V gene: TRBV3-1/TRBV3-2
clone size: NA
CDR3 DNA: TGTGCCAGCACCCCCAGGGACTTGCCCTACGAGCAGTACTTC
CDR3 protein: CASTPRDLPYEQYF

D gene: NA
J gene: TRBJ1-5
CDR3 length: 14
V gene: TRBV30
clone size: once
CDR3 DNA: TGTGCCTGGAGTGTACACGGGGGGAATCAGCCCCAGCATTTT
CDR3 protein: CAWSVHGGNQPQHF

D gene: NA
J gene: TRBJ2-5
CDR3 length: 12
V gene: TRBV3-1/TRBV3-2
clone size: NA
CDR3 DNA: TGTGCCAGCAGCCATAGCGGAGAGACCCAGTACTTC
CDR3 protein: CASSHSGETQYF

D gene: NA
J gene: TRBJ1-4
CDR3 length: 13
V gene: TRBV19
clone size: NA
CDR3 DNA: TGTGCCAGTAGTATACCCCACGGAGATAAACTGTTTTTT
CDR3 protein: CASSIPHGDKLFF

D gene: NA
J gene: TRBJ1-1
CDR3 length: 16
V gene: TRBV3-1/TRBV3-2
clone size: NA
CDR3 DNA: TGTGCCAGCAGCCAAGAAATCACCATAGGGGACACTGAAGCTTTCTTT
CDR3 protein: CASSQEITIGDTEAFF

D gene: TRBD2
J gene: TRBJ2-1
CDR3 length: 15
V gene: TRBV6-6
clone size: NA
CDR3 DNA: TGTGCCAGCAGTTACCCCGGACTAGCGGGAGCTCGTGGTTTCTTC
CDR3 protein: CASSYPGLAGARGFF

D gene: TRBD1
J gene: TRBJ1-5
CDR3 length: 12
V gene: TRBV19
clone size: once
CDR3 DNA: TGTGCCACCAGACAGGGTTATCAGCCCCAGCATTTT
CDR3 protein: CATRQGYQPQHF

D gene: NA
J gene: TRBJ1-2
CDR3 length: 16
V gene: TRBV7-8
clone size: NA
CDR3 DNA: TGTGCCAGCAGCTTATTTAGGGAGCCCCGTGGCTATGGCTACACCTTC
CDR3 protein: CASSLFREPRGYGYTF

D gene: NA
J gene: TRBJ1-1
CDR3 length: 14
V gene: TRBV5-8
clone size: NA
CDR3 DNA: TGTGCCAGCAGCTTGGCCCCCCGTACTCTTGGAGCTTTCTTT
CDR3 protein: CASSLAPRTLGAFF

D gene: NA
J gene: TRBJ2-1
CDR3 length: 14
V gene: TRBV5-6
clone size: NA
CDR3 DNA: TGTGCCAGCAGCTTTGGAGCCGGATACAATGAGCAGTTCTTC
CDR3 protein: CASSFGAGYNEQFF

D gene: TRBD1
J gene: TRBJ1-1
CDR3 length: 18
V gene: TRBV7-9
clone size: NA
CDR3 DNA: TGTGCCAGCAGCTCCCTACGGACAGGGTACTACCCAACCACTGAAGCTTTCTTT
CDR3 protein: CASSSLRTGYYPTTEAFF

D gene: TRBD2
J gene: TRBJ2-3
CDR3 length: 16
V gene: TRBV25-1
clone size: NA
CDR3 DNA: TGTGCCAGCAGTGAGACTAGCGGGGCCTACACAGATACGCAGTATTTT
CDR3 protein: CASSETSGAYTDTQYF

D gene: NA
J gene: TRBJ1-5
CDR3 length: 14
V gene: TRBV16
clone size: NA
CDR3 DNA: TGTGCCAGCAGCATGGGGGCCACAGGTCAGCCCCAGCATTTT
CDR3 protein: CASSMGATGQPQHF

D gene: TRBD2
J gene: TRBJ2-1
CDR3 length: 16
V gene: TRBV4-3
clone size: NA
CDR3 DNA: TGCGCCAGCAGCCAAGATTCAGCGGGAGGGTACAATGAGCAGTTCTTC
CDR3 protein: CASSQDSAGGYNEQFF

D gene: NA
J gene: TRBJ1-5
CDR3 length: 18
V gene: TRBV6-2/TRBV6-3
clone size: NA
CDR3 DNA: TGTGCCAGCAGTTACCGGCCCCTTCACCCCCGGGTAGGTCAGCCCCAGCATTTT
CDR3 protein: CASSYRPLHPRVGQPQHF

D gene: NA
J gene: TRBJ2-7
CDR3 length: 14
V gene: TRBV4-2
clone size: NA
CDR3 DNA: TGTGCCAGCAGCCAAGATAGCAGAGGCAGCGAGCAGTACTTC
CDR3 protein: CASSQDSRGSEQYF

D gene: NA
J gene: TRBJ1-1
CDR3 length: 15
V gene: TRBV7-9
clone size: NA
CDR3 DNA: TGTGCCAGCAGCACAGAGGACAGAGCGAACACTGAAGCTTTCTTT
CDR3 protein: CASSTEDRANTEAFF

D gene: TRBD2
J gene: TRBJ2-3
CDR3 length: 17
V gene: TRBV3-1/TRBV3-2
clone size: NA
CDR3 DNA: TGTGCCAGCAGCCCCCTCGGCGGGAGGGCCATCTCAGATACGCAGTATTTT
CDR3 protein: CASSPLGGRAISDTQYF

D gene: TRBD1
J gene: TRBJ2-3
CDR3 length: 16
V gene: TRBV11-3
clone size: NA
CDR3 DNA: TGTGCCAGCAGCTTAGGAAGACAGGGCAGAGCAGATACGCAGTATTTT
CDR3 protein: CASSLGRQGRADTQYF

D gene: TRBD1
J gene: TRBJ1-2
CDR3 length: 11
V gene: TRBV2
clone size: NA
CDR3 DNA: TGTGCCACGGGACAGAACTATGGCTACACCTTC
CDR3 protein: CATGQNYGYTF

D gene: NA
J gene: TRBJ2-7
CDR3 length: 14
V gene: TRBV2
clone size: NA
CDR3 DNA: TGTGCCAGCAGTAAGGAGGCAGATGCGGGAGAGCAGTACTTC
CDR3 protein: CASSKEADAGEQYF

D gene: NA
J gene: TRBJ1-2
CDR3 length: 15
V gene: TRBV19
clone size: NA
CDR3 DNA: TGTGCCAGTAGGACAGATTTTCCCTCTAACTATGGCTACACCTTC
CDR3 protein: CASRTDFPSNYGYTF

D gene: NA
J gene: TRBJ1-1
CDR3 length: 13
V gene: TRBV7-2
clone size: NA
CDR3 DNA: TGTGCCAGCAGTCTAACAGGATACACTGAAGCTTTCTTT
CDR3 protein: CASSLTGYTEAFF

D gene: NA
J gene: TRBJ2-5
CDR3 length: 13
V gene: TRBV4-3
clone size: NA
CDR3 DNA: TGCGCCAGCAGCCCGGGTAGGGGGGAGACCCAGTACTTC
CDR3 protein: CASSPGRGETQYF

D gene: TRBD2
J gene: TRBJ2-6
CDR3 length: 20
V gene: TRBV18
clone size: NA
CDR3 DNA: TGTGCCAGCCCTACTATATTGGGACTAGCGGGAGAGTCTGGGGCCAACGTCCTGACTTTC
CDR3 protein: CASPTILGLAGESGANVLTF

D gene: TRBD1
J gene: TRBJ1-2
CDR3 length: 14
V gene: TRBV14
clone size: NA
CDR3 DNA: TGTGCCAGCAGCCGGTCGACAGGGTTGGATGGCTACACCTTC
CDR3 protein: CASSRSTGLDGYTF

D gene: NA
J gene: TRBJ1-3
CDR3 length: 16
V gene: TRBV6-5
clone size: NA
CDR3 DNA: TGTGCCAGCAGTTACCAGTTTTTAAGTTCTGGAAACACCATATATTTT
CDR3 protein: CASSYQFLSSGNTIYF

D gene: TRBD1
J gene: TRBJ1-6
CDR3 length: 18
V gene: TRBV25-1
clone size: NA
CDR3 DNA: TGTGCCAGCAGTCCATATAGGGGGAGACAGGGGACAAATTCACCCCTCCACTTT
CDR3 protein: CASSPYRGRQGTNSPLHF

D gene: TRBD1
J gene: TRBJ2-1
CDR3 length: 16
V gene: TRBV5-4
clone size: NA
CDR3 DNA: TGTGCCAGCAGCTTGGGGGGGACAGGGGTCTACAATGAGCAGTTCTTC
CDR3 protein: CASSLGGTGVYNEQFF

D gene: NA
J gene: TRBJ2-5
CDR3 length: 13
V gene: TRBV7-8
clone size: NA
CDR3 DNA: TGTGCCAGCAGCTTCGGAGGGTCAGAGACCCAGTACTTC
CDR3 protein: CASSFGGSETQYF

D gene: NA
J gene: TRBJ2-7
CDR3 length: 21
V gene: TRBV6-2/TRBV6-3
clone size: NA
CDR3 DNA: TGTGCCAGCAGTTACTCGGTATTGAGGAGGAGCCGTGGGAGGCCGACCTACGAGCAGTACTTC
CDR3 protein: CASSYSVLRRSRGRPTYEQYF

D gene: NA
J gene: TRBJ2-2
CDR3 length: 17
V gene: TRBV9
clone size: few
CDR3 DNA: TGTGCCAGCAGCGTAGCCGTTGAACCAGGCAACACCGGGGAGCTGTTTTTT
CDR3 protein: CASSVAVEPGNTGELFF

D gene: NA
J gene: TRBJ2-3
CDR3 length: 16
V gene: TRBV12-5
clone size: NA
CDR3 DNA: TGTGCTAGTGGTTTGGGCGCGAGCGGCAGCACAGATACGCAGTATTTT
CDR3 protein: CASGLGASGSTDTQYF

D gene: NA
J gene: TRBJ1-2
CDR3 length: 16
V gene: TRBV9
clone size: NA
CDR3 DNA: TGTGCCAGCAGCGTAGGGGCCACAGATTTTAACTATGGCTACACCTTC
CDR3 protein: CASSVGATDFNYGYTF

D gene: NA
J gene: TRBJ1-1
CDR3 length: 16
V gene: TRBV19
clone size: NA
CDR3 DNA: TGTGCCAGTAGTACAGGGGTTTGGGCGGCATGGACTGAAGCTTTCTTT
CDR3 protein: CASSTGVWAAWTEAFF

D gene: NA
J gene: TRBJ2-3
CDR3 length: 15
V gene: TRBV9
clone size: NA
CDR3 DNA: TGTGCCAGCAGCCGAGTGGCTAGCGGCACAGATACGCAGTATTTT
CDR3 protein: CASSRVASGTDTQYF

D gene: NA
J gene: TRBJ1-6
CDR3 length: 14
V gene: TRBV6-5
clone size: NA
CDR3 DNA: TGTGCCAGCAGTCCTCGGGACTATAATTCACCCCTCCACTTT
CDR3 protein: CASSPRDYNSPLHF

D gene: NA
J gene: TRBJ1-5
CDR3 length: 16
V gene: TRBV21-1
clone size: NA
CDR3 DNA: TGTGCCAGCAGCAAAAGTGGACAGAATAGCAATCAGCCCCAGCATTTT
CDR3 protein: CASSKSGQNSNQPQHF

D gene: NA
J gene: TRBJ1-1
CDR3 length: 15
V gene: TRBV5-8
clone size: once
CDR3 DNA: TGTGCCAGCAGCTTGGGACAGGCTCAGAACACTGAAGCTTTCTTT
CDR3 protein: CASSLGQAQNTEAFF

D gene: NA
J gene: TRBJ1-1
CDR3 length: 12
V gene: TRBV6-5
clone size: once
CDR3 DNA: TGTGCCAGCAGGCGAAGAAATACTGAAGCTTTCTTT
CDR3 protein: CASRRRNTEAFF

D gene: TRBD1
J gene: TRBJ1-4
CDR3 length: 17
V gene: TRBV2
clone size: NA
CDR3 DNA: TGTGCCAGCAGTGAAGCGCGGCGGGACAGAACTAATGAAAAACTGTTTTTT
CDR3 protein: CASSEARRDRTNEKLFF

D gene: NA
J gene: TRBJ2-7
CDR3 length: 14
V gene: TRBV7-2
clone size: once
CDR3 DNA: TGTGCCAGCAGCTTAGGGGGCCGGGCATCCGAGCAGTACTTC
CDR3 protein: CASSLGGRASEQYF

D gene: NA
J gene: TRBJ2-2
CDR3 length: 12
V gene: TRBV6-5
clone size: few
CDR3 DNA: TGTGCCAGCAGAGGCGGGGTCGGGGAGCTGTTTTTT
CDR3 protein: CASRGGVGELFF

D gene: NA
J gene: TRBJ1-1
CDR3 length: 14
V gene: TRBV11-2
clone size: NA
CDR3 DNA: TGTGCCAGCAGCTCCACAGGGCGAGGAACTGAAGCTTTCTTT
CDR3 protein: CASSSTGRGTEAFF

D gene: NA
J gene: TRBJ2-5
CDR3 length: 14
V gene: TRBV6-5
clone size: NA
CDR3 DNA: TGTGCCAGCAGTCTCGGGATTTCCCAAGAGACCCAGTACTTC
CDR3 protein: CASSLGISQETQYF

D gene: NA
J gene: TRBJ1-6
CDR3 length: 15
V gene: TRBV6-5
clone size: NA
CDR3 DNA: TGTGCCAGCAGTTATTCGGGACAACGGAATTCACCCCTCCACTTT
CDR3 protein: CASSYSGQRNSPLHF

D gene: NA
J gene: TRBJ2-1
CDR3 length: 15
V gene: TRBV29-1
clone size: NA
CDR3 DNA: TGCAGCGTTCGACTACAGGGACGGACTTACAATGAGCAGTTCTTC
CDR3 protein: CSVRLQGRTYNEQFF

D gene: TRBD2
J gene: TRBJ2-7
CDR3 length: 15
V gene: TRBV3-1/TRBV3-2
clone size: NA
CDR3 DNA: TGTGCCAGCAGCCCGGGACTAGCGGGAGCGTACGAGCAGTACTTC
CDR3 protein: CASSPGLAGAYEQYF

D gene: TRBD2
J gene: TRBJ2-3
CDR3 length: 15
V gene: TRBV6-5
clone size: NA
CDR3 DNA: TGTGCCAGCAGTTACTGGCGGGAGGGTGTAGATACGCAGTATTTT
CDR3 protein: CASSYWREGVDTQYF

D gene: TRBD2
J gene: TRBJ2-1
CDR3 length: 16
V gene: TRBV5-4
clone size: NA
CDR3 DNA: TGTGCCAGCAGCCGAAGGACTAGCGGGAGATGGAATGAGCAGTTCTTC
CDR3 protein: CASSRRTSGRWNEQFF

D gene: TRBD2
J gene: TRBJ2-7
CDR3 length: 14
V gene: TRBV29-1
clone size: NA
CDR3 DNA: TGCAGCGTTGTCCCTAGCGGGAGTCTCTACGAGCAGTACTTC
CDR3 protein: CSVVPSGSLYEQYF

D gene: NA
J gene: TRBJ1-1
CDR3 length: 13
V gene: TRBV7-9
clone size: once
CDR3 DNA: TGTGCCAGCAGCTTCGAAGCTCGGACTGAAGCTTTCTTT
CDR3 protein: CASSFEARTEAFF

D gene: NA
J gene: TRBJ2-7
CDR3 length: 15
V gene: TRBV13
clone size: NA
CDR3 DNA: TGTGCCAGCAGCTCGAGTAGTGGTAGCAAGTCTAAGCAGTACTTC
CDR3 protein: CASSSSSGSKSKQYF

D gene: NA
J gene: TRBJ1-4
CDR3 length: 14
V gene: TRBV28
clone size: once
CDR3 DNA: TGTGCCAGCACCCATGGGCAGGAACATGAAAAACTGTTTTTT
CDR3 protein: CASTHGQEHEKLFF